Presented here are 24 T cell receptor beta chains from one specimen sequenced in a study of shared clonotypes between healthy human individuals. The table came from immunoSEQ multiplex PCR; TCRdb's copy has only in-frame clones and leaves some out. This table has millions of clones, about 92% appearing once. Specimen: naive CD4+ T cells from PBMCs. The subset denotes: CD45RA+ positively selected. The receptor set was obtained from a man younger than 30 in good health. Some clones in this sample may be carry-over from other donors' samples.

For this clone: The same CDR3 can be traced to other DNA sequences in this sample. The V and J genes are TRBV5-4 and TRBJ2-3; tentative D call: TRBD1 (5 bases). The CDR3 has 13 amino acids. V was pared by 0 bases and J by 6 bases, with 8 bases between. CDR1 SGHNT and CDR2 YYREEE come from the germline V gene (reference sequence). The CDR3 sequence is CASSLGRADTQYF. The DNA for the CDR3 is TGTGCCAGCAGCTTGGGCAGGGCTGATACGCAGTATTTT.

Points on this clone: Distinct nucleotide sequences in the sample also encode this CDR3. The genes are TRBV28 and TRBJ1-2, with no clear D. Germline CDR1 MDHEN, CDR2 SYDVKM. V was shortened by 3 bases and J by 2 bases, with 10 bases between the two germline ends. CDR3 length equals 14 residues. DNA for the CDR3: TGTGCCAGCAGTTTGACGGGCCTAAACTATGGCTACACCTTC. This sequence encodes CASSLTGLNYGYTF.

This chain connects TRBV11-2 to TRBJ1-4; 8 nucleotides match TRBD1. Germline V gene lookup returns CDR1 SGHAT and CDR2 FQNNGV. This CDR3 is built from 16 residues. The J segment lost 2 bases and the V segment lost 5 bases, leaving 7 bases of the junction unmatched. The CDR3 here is CASSPWTGWTNEKLFF. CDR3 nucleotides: TGTGCCAGCAGCCCGTGGACAGGGTGGACTAATGAAAAACTGTTTTTT. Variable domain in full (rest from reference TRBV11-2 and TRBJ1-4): EAGVAQSPRYKIIEKRQSVAFWCNPISGHATLYWYQQILGQGPKLLIQFQNNGVVDDSQLPKDRFSAERLKGVDSTLKIQPAKLEDSAVYLCASSPWTGWTNEKLFFGSGTQLSVL.

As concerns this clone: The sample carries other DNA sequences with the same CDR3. CDR3 residues: CASSFRGGETQYF. The CDR3 coding sequence is TGTGCCAGCAGCTTTAGAGGGGGGGAGACCCAGTACTTC. The chain combines TRBV7-9 with TRBJ2-5; tentatively, D is TRBD1 or TRBD2 (6 bases each). This CDR3 spans 13 amino acids. CDR1 and CDR2 (germline): SEHNR, FQNEAQ (reference sequence). Trimming stripped 3 bases from V and 5 bases from J, with 10 bases between.

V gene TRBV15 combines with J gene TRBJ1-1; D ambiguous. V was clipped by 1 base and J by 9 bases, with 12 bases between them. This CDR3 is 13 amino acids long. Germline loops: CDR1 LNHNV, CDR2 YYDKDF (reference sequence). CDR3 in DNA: TGTGCCACCAGCAGAGGCGGTTCTCAAAAAGCTTTCTTT. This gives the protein CATSRGGSQKAFF.

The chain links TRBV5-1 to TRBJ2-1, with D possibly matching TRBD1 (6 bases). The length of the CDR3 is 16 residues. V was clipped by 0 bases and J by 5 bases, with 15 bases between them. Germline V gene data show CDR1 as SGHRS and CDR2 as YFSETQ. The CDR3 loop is CASSLAPRGPDNEQFF. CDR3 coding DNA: TGCGCCAGCAGCTTGGCCCCCAGGGGCCCAGACAATGAGCAGTTCTTC.

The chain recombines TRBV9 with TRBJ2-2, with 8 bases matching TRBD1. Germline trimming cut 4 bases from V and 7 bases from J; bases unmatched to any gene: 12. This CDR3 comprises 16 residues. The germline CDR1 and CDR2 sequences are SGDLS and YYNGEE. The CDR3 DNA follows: TGTGCCAGCAGCAGAACCGGAACAGGGGGTGACGGGGAGCTGTTTTTT. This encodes CASSRTGTGGDGELFF. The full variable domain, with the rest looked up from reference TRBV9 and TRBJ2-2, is DSGVTQTPKHLITATGQRVTLRCSPRSGDLSVYWYQQSLDQGLQFLIQYYNGEERAKGNILERFSAQQFPDLHSELNLSSLELGDSALYFCASSRTGTGGDGELFFGEGSRLTVL.

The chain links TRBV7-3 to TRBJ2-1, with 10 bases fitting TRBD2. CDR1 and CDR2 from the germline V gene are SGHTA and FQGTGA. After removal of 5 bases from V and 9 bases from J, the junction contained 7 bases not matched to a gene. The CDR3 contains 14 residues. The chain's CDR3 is CASSAGLAKSEQFF. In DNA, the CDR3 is TGTGCCAGCAGCGCGGGACTAGCGAAAAGTGAGCAGTTCTTC.

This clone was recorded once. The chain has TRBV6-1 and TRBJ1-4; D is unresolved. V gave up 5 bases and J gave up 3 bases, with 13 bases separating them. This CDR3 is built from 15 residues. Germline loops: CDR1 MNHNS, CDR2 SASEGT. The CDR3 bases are TGTGCCAGCAGTCTCCGTCCTCCTCCTAATGAAAAACTGTTTTTT. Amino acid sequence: CASSLRPPPNEKLFF.

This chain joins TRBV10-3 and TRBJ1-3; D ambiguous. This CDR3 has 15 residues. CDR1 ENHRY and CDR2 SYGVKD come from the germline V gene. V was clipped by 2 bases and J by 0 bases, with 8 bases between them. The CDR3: CAISEDASSGNTIYF. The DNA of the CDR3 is TGTGCCATCAGTGAGGACGCCAGCTCTGGAAACACCATATATTTT.

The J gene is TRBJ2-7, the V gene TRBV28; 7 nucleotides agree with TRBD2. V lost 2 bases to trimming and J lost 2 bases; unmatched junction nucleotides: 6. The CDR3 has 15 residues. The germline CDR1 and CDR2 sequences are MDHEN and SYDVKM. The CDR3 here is CASSLGGVNPYEQYF. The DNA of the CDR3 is TGTGCCAGCAGTTTAGGGGGGGTTAATCCCTACGAGCAGTACTTC.

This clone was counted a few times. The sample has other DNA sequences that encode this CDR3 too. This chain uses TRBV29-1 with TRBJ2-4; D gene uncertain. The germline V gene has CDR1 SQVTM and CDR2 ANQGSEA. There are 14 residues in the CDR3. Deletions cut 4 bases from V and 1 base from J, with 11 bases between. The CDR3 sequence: CSVVAVLAKNIQYF. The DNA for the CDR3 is TGCAGCGTTGTGGCGGTTTTGGCCAAAAACATTCAGTACTTC.

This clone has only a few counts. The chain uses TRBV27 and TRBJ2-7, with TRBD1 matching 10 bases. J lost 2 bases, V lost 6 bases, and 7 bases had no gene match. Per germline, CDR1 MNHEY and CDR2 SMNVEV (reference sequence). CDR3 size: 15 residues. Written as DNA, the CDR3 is TGTGCCAGCAGAATCTCCGGGACAGGGGCCTACGAGCAGTACTTC. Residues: CASRISGTGAYEQYF.

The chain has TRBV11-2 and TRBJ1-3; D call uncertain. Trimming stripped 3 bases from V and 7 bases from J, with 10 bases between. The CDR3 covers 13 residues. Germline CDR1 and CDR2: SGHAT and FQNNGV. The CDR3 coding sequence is TGTGCCAGCAGCTTCAGGATGGGCAACACCATATATTTT. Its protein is CASSFRMGNTIYF.

The CDR3 sequence: CAIRSGTKETQYF. For the CDR3, the DNA is TGTGCCATCAGGTCCGGGACAAAAGAGACCCAGTACTTC. This sequence joins TRBV10-3 and TRBJ2-5; D is perhaps TRBD1 (6 bases). V lost 6 bases and J lost 3, with 11 bases in between. The CDR3 is made up of 13 amino acids. Germline CDR1 reads ENHRY; CDR2 reads SYGVKD.

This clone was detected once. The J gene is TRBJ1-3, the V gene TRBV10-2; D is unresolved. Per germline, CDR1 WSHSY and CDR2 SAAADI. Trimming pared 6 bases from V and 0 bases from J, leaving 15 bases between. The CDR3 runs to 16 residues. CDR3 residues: CASSDRRRSSGNTIYF. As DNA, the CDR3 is TGCGCCAGCAGCGACCGCAGACGGAGCTCTGGAAACACCATATATTTT.

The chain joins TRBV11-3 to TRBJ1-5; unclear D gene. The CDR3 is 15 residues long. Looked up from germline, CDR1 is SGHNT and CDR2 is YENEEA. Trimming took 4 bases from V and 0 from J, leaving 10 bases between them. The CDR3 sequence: CASSSPDSSNQPQHF. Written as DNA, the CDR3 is TGTGCCAGCAGCTCCCCCGATTCTAGCAATCAGCCCCAGCATTTT.

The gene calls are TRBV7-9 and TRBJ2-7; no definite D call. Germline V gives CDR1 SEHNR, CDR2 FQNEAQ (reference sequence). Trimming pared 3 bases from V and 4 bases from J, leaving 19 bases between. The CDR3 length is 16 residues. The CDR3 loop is CASSFFRPGPSYEQYF. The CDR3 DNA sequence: TGTGCCAGCAGCTTCTTTCGGCCGGGCCCAAGTTACGAGCAGTACTTC.

As DNA, the CDR3 is TGCGCCAGCAGCCAGTGGAGGGTTTTTGAAACAGCCTACGAGCAGTACTTC. This codes for CASSQWRVFETAYEQYF. The genes are TRBV4-3 and TRBJ2-7; a weak D match, TRBD2 (6 bases). Trimming left V 3 bases short and J 2 bases short, with 20 bases between. CDR3 length equals 17 residues. CDR1 LGHNA and CDR2 YSLEER come from the germline V gene.

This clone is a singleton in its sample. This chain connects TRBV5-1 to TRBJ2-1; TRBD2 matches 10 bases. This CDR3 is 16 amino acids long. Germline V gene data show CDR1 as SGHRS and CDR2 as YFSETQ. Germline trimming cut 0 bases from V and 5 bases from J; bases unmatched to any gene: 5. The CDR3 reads CASSLEASGSHNEQFF. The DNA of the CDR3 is TGCGCCAGCAGCTTGGAGGCTAGCGGGAGCCACAATGAGCAGTTCTTC.

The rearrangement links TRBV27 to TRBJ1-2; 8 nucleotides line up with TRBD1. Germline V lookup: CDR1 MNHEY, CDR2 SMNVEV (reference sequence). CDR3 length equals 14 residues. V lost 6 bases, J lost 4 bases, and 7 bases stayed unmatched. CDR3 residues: CASSRTGNGYGYTF. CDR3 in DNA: TGTGCCAGCAGCAGGACAGGGAATGGCTATGGCTACACCTTC.

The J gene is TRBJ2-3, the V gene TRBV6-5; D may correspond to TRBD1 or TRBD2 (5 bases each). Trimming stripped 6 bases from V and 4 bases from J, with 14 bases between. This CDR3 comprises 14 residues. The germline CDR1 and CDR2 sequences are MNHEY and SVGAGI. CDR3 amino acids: CASRSGEGADTQYF. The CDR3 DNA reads TGTGCCAGCAGAAGCGGCGAAGGGGCAGATACGCAGTATTTT.

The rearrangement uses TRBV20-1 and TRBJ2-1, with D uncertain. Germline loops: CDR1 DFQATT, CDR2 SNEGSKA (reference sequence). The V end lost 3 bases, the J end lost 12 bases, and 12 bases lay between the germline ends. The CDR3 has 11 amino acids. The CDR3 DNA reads TGCAGTGCTAGTCCTACGAGAGGGCAGTTCTTC. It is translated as CSASPTRGQFF.

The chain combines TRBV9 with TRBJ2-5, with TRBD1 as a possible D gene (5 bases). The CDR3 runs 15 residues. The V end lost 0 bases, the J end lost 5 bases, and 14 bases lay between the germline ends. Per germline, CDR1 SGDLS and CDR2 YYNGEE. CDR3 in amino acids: CASSVVGTRVETQYF. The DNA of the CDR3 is TGTGCCAGCAGCGTAGTGGGTACCAGGGTGGAGACCCAGTACTTC.